The 27 T cell receptor beta chains given below trace back to one sample, sequenced in a study of blood T cell repertoires in COVID-19. The repertoire was sequenced with immunoSEQ multiplex PCR; TCRdb's copy has only in-frame clones and lacks some. This table holds fewer than 200,000 clones, 80% to 95% found once. Sequencing used peripheral blood. These receptors were obtained from a man aged 50 to 60 with acute or convalescent COVID-19.

The chain links TRBV7-9 to TRBJ2-2, with unresolved D. With 2 bases removed from V and 0 bases from J, the gap between germline ends came to 7 bases. The CDR3 spans 15 residues. The germline CDR1 and CDR2 sequences are SEHNR and FQNEAQ (reference sequence). CDR3 DNA sequence: TGTGCCAGCAGCTTAATGCTATCGAACACCGGGGAGCTGTTTTTT. This gives the protein CASSLMLSNTGELFF.

The chain combines TRBV4-2 with TRBJ1-5; possible D gene TRBD1, 5 bases. This CDR3 spans 15 amino acids. Trimming cost V 4 bases and J 0 bases, with 10 bases left between them. Germline lookup yields CDR1 LGHNA and CDR2 YNFKEQ. CDR3 nucleotides: TGTGCCAGCAGCCTGCAGACAGATAGCAATCAGCCCCAGCATTTT. Translation: CASSLQTDSNQPQHF.

The chain recombines TRBV7-8 with TRBJ1-6; D not certain. V was cut by 2 bases and J by 4 bases, with 6 bases left in between. This CDR3 has 14 residues. Germline loops: CDR1 SGHVS, CDR2 FQNEAQ. The chain's CDR3 is CASSLSEYNSPLHF. In DNA, the CDR3 is TGTGCCAGCAGCTTATCAGAATATAATTCACCCCTCCACTTT.

The chain combines TRBV4-1 with TRBJ2-3; D possibly corresponds to TRBD1 (5 bases). The CDR3 consists of 13 residues. CDR1 MGHRA and CDR2 YSYEKL come from the germline V gene. V was shortened by 5 bases and J by 3 bases, with 9 bases between the two germline ends. Here the CDR3 reads CASSGRATDTQYF. As DNA, the CDR3 is TGCGCCAGCAGCGGCAGGGCTACAGATACGCAGTATTTT.

The chain joins TRBV9 to TRBJ2-1, with 10 bases identical to TRBD1. This CDR3 is 17 amino acids long. Germline values: CDR1 SGDLS, CDR2 YYNGEE. V lost 0 bases, J lost 2 bases, and 5 bases stayed unmatched. The CDR3 spells CASSVGGGTGAYNEQFF. In nucleotides, the CDR3 is TGTGCCAGCAGCGTAGGAGGAGGGACAGGGGCCTACAATGAGCAGTTCTTC. The full variable domain, with the rest looked up from reference TRBV9 and TRBJ2-1, is DSGVTQTPKHLITATGQRVTLRCSPRSGDLSVYWYQQSLDQGLQFLIQYYNGEERAKGNILERFSAQQFPDLHSELNLSSLELGDSALYFCASSVGGGTGAYNEQFFGPGTRLTVL.

V gene TRBV4-1 combines with J gene TRBJ2-1; 14 bases fit TRBD2. Trimming took 1 base from V and 7 from J; bases not matched to a gene: 9. From germline, CDR1 is MGHRA and CDR2 YSYEKL. This CDR3 region has 18 residues. In DNA form, the CDR3 reads TGCGCCAGCAGCCAAGGACTAGCGGGAGGGCCAGGGGGAAATGAGCAGTTCTTC. Protein sequence: CASSQGLAGGPGGNEQFF.

This sequence joins TRBV28 and TRBJ2-7; 13 nucleotides match TRBD2. This CDR3 is 11 amino acids long. Germline lookup yields CDR1 MDHEN and CDR2 SYDVKM. This CDR3 reads CGTSGSYEQYF. The CDR3, as DNA: TGTGGGACTAGCGGGAGTTACGAGCAGTACTTC.

This rearrangement joins TRBV7-8 to TRBJ2-1; TRBD2 might be the D (6 bases). Between the trimmed V and J ends, which lost 5 bases and 6 bases, there was a span of 14 bases. Germline CDR1 and CDR2: SGHVS and FQNEAQ. There are 14 residues in the CDR3. The CDR3 DNA reads as TGTGCCAGCAGCATCCAGACCGGGGGCAATGAGCAGTTCTTC. Translation gives CASSIQTGGNEQFF.

The J gene is TRBJ2-5, the V gene TRBV6-2 or TRBV6-3; 11 positions match TRBD2. The CDR3 loop spans 16 amino acids. Germline assignment: CDR1 MNHEY and CDR2 SVGEGT. V was pared by 4 bases and J by 4 bases, with 8 bases of the junction left unmatched. The CDR3 nucleotides read TGTGCCAGCAGTTCAATCCTTAGCGGGGGGGGAGAGACCCAGTACTTC. It specifies CASSSILSGGGETQYF.

This chain uses TRBV19 with TRBJ1-1; the D gene is possibly TRBD1 (5 bases). The CDR3 is 15 amino acids. Germline V CDR1 and CDR2: LNHDA, SQIVND (reference sequence). V lost 8 bases and J lost 3, with 19 bases in between. CDR3 protein: CASGGLSQGDTEAFF. In DNA form, the CDR3 reads TGTGCCAGTGGGGGACTCTCCCAAGGGGACACTGAAGCTTTCTTT.

This clone was counted a single time. V usage is TRBV7-9 and J usage is TRBJ2-1; 12 bases fit TRBD2. V lost 1 base, J lost 5 bases, and 3 bases stayed unmatched. CDR3 length: 16 amino acids. Germline CDR1 is SEHNR and CDR2 is FQNEAQ (reference sequence). The CDR3 is CASSLGRTSGDNEQFF. The DNA for the CDR3 is TGTGCCAGCAGCTTAGGAAGGACTAGCGGGGACAATGAGCAGTTCTTC.

Of note for this clone: Here the CDR3 omits its conserved ending phenylalanine or tryptophan, so a read error is the likely source. The DNA is omitted, as the CDR3 cannot be located on it reliably, and the CDR3 follows TCRdb's listing. The rearrangement uses TRBV20-1 and TRBJ2-2; no DNA check was done on the table's D call, TRBD2. The CDR3 totals 9 residues, both ends included. Germline assignment: CDR1 DFQATT and CDR2 SNEGSKA (reference sequence). The CDR3 sequence: CSRGLAGGE.

The chain carries TRBV11-2 and TRBJ2-7; D unresolved. In germline, CDR1 is SGHAT, CDR2 FQNNGV. The CDR3 runs to 13 residues. V was trimmed by 0 bases and J by 2 bases, leaving 5 bases between them. CDR3 protein: CASSLEWPYEQYF. The CDR3 coding sequence is TGTGCCAGCAGCTTAGAGTGGCCCTACGAGCAGTACTTC.

This chain links TRBV30 with TRBJ2-1; 7 nucleotides agree with TRBD1. This CDR3 region has 14 residues. The J segment lost 4 bases and the V segment lost 3 bases, leaving 6 bases of the junction unmatched. CDR1 and CDR2 (germline): GTSNPN, SVGIG (reference sequence). Here the CDR3 reads CAWRQGFGYNEQFF. Here the CDR3 DNA reads TGTGCCTGGAGACAGGGGTTTGGGTACAATGAGCAGTTCTTC. The variable domain in full, completed from reference TRBV30 and TRBJ2-1, reads SQTIHQWPATLVQPVGSPLSLECTVEGTSNPNLYWYRQAAGRGLQLLFYSVGIGQISSEVPQNLSASRPQDRQFILSSKKLLLSDSGFYLCAWRQGFGYNEQFFGPGTRLTVL.

V usage is TRBV30 and J usage is TRBJ2-3, with 13 bases identical to TRBD2. Germline V gene lookup returns CDR1 GTSNPN and CDR2 SVGIG (reference sequence). CDR3 length: 16 residues. The trim removed 1 base at V and 8 bases at J, leaving 9 bases unmatched. In DNA, the CDR3 is TGTGCCTGGAGTGCCCGGACTAGCGGGAGAAGGGTTACGCAGTATTTT. Protein product: CAWSARTSGRRVTQYF.

This chain links TRBV29-1 with TRBJ2-5, with D maybe TRBD1 (6 bases). Trimming pared 3 bases from V and 7 bases from J, leaving 9 bases between. Germline CDR1 is SQVTM and CDR2 is ANQGSEA. This CDR3 region has 11 residues. CDR3 DNA: TGCAGCGTTGACAGGGGAAGGACCCAGTACTTC. Its translation is CSVDRGRTQYF.

The chain employs TRBV3-1 (or the pseudogene TRBV3-2) and TRBJ1-1, with a weak D call TRBD1 (6 bases). Per the germline V gene, CDR1 is LGHDT and CDR2 is YNNKEL (reference sequence). V was shortened by 4 bases and J by 5 bases, with 11 bases between the two germline ends. The CDR3 has 13 amino acids. Here the CDR3 reads CASSPATGTEAFF. CDR3 bases: TGTGCCAGCAGCCCCGCGACAGGAACTGAAGCTTTCTTT.

The V call is TRBV7-9, the J call TRBJ1-4; the match to TRBD1 covers 8 bases. V shed 4 bases, J shed 0 bases, and the junction held 13 bases outside the gene matches. The germline CDR1 and CDR2 sequences are SEHNR and FQNEAQ (reference sequence). This CDR3 region has 19 residues. The CDR3 nucleotides are TGTGCCAGCAGCTCCACAGGGGGGGCCAAGATCGCAACTAATGAAAAACTGTTTTTT. This codes for CASSSTGGAKIATNEKLFF.

This chain links TRBV5-4 with TRBJ2-1; TRBD2 agrees at 9 bases. V trimming: 0 bases; J trimming: 6 bases; junction bases outside the gene matches: 4. This CDR3 comprises 15 residues. Germline V gene sequence: CDR1 SGHNT, CDR2 YYREEE (reference sequence). DNA of the CDR3: TGTGCCAGCAGCTTGGGCGGGAGGGCGAGCAATGAGCAGTTCTTC. This sequence encodes CASSLGGRASNEQFF. Variable domain in full (rest from reference TRBV5-4 and TRBJ2-1): ETGVTQSPTHLIKTRGQQVTLRCSSQSGHNTVSWYQQALGQGPQFIFQYYREEENGRGNFPPRFSGLQFPNYSSELNVNALELDDSALYLCASSLGGRASNEQFFGPGTRLTVL.

The CDR3 loop reads CSVALGGGRARDEQFF. The DNA of the CDR3 is TGCAGCGTCGCCCTGGGTGGCGGGAGGGCCAGGGATGAGCAGTTCTTC. The chain uses TRBV29-1 and TRBJ2-1, with 9 bases identical to TRBD2. Trimming took 6 bases from V and 8 from J; bases not matched to a gene: 17. Looked up from germline, CDR1 is SQVTM and CDR2 is ANQGSEA. CDR3 length equals 16 residues.

J is TRBJ1-2 and V is TRBV12-3 or TRBV12-4, with D perhaps matching TRBD1 (5 bases). Trimming removed 6 bases at V and 8 bases at J, with 16 bases between. The CDR3 spans 13 residues. CDR3 coding DNA: TGTGCCAGCAGCCCTAAAGGGGCCGGGGGCTACACCTTC. Encoded protein: CASSPKGAGGYTF.

This chain connects TRBV2 to TRBJ2-6; TRBD1 agrees at 7 bases. CDR3 size: 15 residues. J was trimmed by 2 bases and V by 4 bases; bases with no gene match: 2. CDR1 is SNHLY and CDR2 is FYNNEI in the germline V gene. The CDR3 here is CASSVQGAGANVLTF. The CDR3 DNA follows: TGTGCCAGCAGTGTTCAGGGGGCTGGGGCCAACGTCCTGACTTTC.

This clone has more than one count but fewer than ten. The chain recombines TRBV7-3 with TRBJ1-2; a weak D match, TRBD1 (5 bases). V was pared by 5 bases and J by 9 bases, with 16 bases between. CDR1 is SGHTA and CDR2 is FQGTGA in the germline V gene. The CDR3 has 13 residues. In DNA form, the CDR3 reads TGTGCCAGCAGCCCAACCTCCCGGGGGAGCTACACCTTC. It encodes CASSPTSRGSYTF.

This chain joins TRBV4-1 and TRBJ1-4; no clear D gene. Trimming took 1 base from V and 5 from J, leaving 8 bases between them. In germline, CDR1 is MGHRA, CDR2 YSYEKL. This CDR3 has 14 amino acids. In DNA form, the CDR3 reads TGCGCCAGCAGCCAAGGCGGTCCGAATGAAAAACTGTTTTTT. Protein: CASSQGGPNEKLFF.

The chain links TRBV7-2 to TRBJ1-5; TRBD1 is a possible D gene (5 bases). Trimming took 2 bases from V and 3 from J, leaving 17 bases between them. The V gene's germline CDR1 is SGHTA and CDR2 FQGNSA. The CDR3 has 17 residues. The CDR3 loop is CASSLFDGGLSNQPQHF. CDR3 sequence (DNA): TGTGCCAGCAGCTTATTCGACGGGGGGTTGTCCAATCAGCCCCAGCATTTT.

The DNA of the CDR3 is TGTGCCAGCAGCCCAGCAGGGCAGCCCAATCCCCAGCATTTT. It translates to CASSPAGQPNPQHF. V gene TRBV3-1 (or the pseudogene TRBV3-2) combines with J gene TRBJ1-5, with D possibly matching TRBD1 (5 bases). The CDR3 extends over 14 amino acids. V gave up 4 bases and J gave up 10 bases, with 17 bases separating them. Germline CDR1 is LGHDT and CDR2 is YNNKEL (reference sequence).

Remarks on this clone: Additional DNA sequences in this sample encode the identical CDR3. The chain couples TRBV27 to TRBJ2-5, with a weak D call TRBD1 (6 bases). The germline V gene has CDR1 MNHEY and CDR2 SMNVEV (reference sequence). V shed 5 bases and J shed 5 bases, with 9 bases lying between them. CDR3 length equals 12 residues. The CDR3 region is CASSQGGETQYF. The CDR3 nucleotides are TGTGCCAGCAGTCAAGGGGGTGAGACCCAGTACTTC.